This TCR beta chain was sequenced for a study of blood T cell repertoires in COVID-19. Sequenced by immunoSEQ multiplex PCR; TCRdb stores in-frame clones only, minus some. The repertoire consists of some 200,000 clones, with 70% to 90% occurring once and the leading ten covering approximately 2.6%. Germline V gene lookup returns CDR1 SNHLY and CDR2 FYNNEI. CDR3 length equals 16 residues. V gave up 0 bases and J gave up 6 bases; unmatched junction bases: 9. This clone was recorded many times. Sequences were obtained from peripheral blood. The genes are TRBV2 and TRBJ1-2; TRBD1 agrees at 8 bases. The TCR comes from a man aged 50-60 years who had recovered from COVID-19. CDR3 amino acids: CASSEAGDRPPDGYTF. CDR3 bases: TGTGCCAGCAGTGAAGCAGGGGACAGGCCCCCCGATGGCTACACCTTC.